This TCR beta chain was retrieved from a study of PD-1 blockade in classical Hodgkin lymphoma. The study, taken as a whole, reports: Newly diagnosed patients were reported to start with lower TCR diversity than healthy donors. What caused the repertoire differences, perhaps disease activity or prior therapy, remains undefined.

Time point reported: newly diagnosed, previously untreated cHL patient sample. The comparison group had newly diagnosed, previously untreated classical Hodgkin lymphoma. Trimming cost V 5 bases and J 1 base, with 7 bases left between them. This CDR3 contains 13 residues. Germline CDR1 is MNHEY and CDR2 is SVGAGI. Repertoires were generated with immunoSEQ multiplex PCR, while TCRdb's copy carries only in-frame clones and drops some. The table includes 45,000 or so clones, just over 90% detected once. With respect to this clone: Antigen unknown.

Sequences were obtained from peripheral blood mononuclear cells (PBMCs). This TCR was sampled from a human donor with classical Hodgkin lymphoma. This chain uses TRBV6-5 with TRBJ2-3; D is uncertain. The CDR3 sequence: CASSERGTDTQYF. CDR3 coding DNA: TGTGCCAGCAGTGAGCGAGGCACAGATACGCAGTATTTT.